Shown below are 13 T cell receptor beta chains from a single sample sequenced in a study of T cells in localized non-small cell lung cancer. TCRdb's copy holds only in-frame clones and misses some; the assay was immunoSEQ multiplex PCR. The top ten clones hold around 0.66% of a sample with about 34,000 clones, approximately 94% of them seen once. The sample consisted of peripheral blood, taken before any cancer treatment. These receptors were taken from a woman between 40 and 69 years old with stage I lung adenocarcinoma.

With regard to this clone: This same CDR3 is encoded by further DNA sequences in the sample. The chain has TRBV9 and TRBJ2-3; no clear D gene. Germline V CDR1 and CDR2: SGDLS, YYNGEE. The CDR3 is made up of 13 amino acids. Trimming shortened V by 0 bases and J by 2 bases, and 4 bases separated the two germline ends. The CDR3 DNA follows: TGTGCCAGCAGCGTAGCCCCCACAGATACGCAGTATTTT. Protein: CASSVAPTDTQYF.

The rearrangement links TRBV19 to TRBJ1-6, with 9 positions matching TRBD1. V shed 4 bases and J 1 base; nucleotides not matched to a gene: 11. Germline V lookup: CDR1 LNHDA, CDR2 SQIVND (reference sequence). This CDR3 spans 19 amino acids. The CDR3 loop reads CASSTWHTGGGSYNSPLHF. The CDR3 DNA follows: TGTGCCAGTAGTACTTGGCATACAGGGGGCGGTTCCTATAATTCACCCCTCCACTTT.

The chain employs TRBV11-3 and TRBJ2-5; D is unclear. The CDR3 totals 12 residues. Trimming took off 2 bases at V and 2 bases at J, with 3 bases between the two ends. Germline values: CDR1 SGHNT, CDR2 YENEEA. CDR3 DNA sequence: TGTGCCAGCAGCTTACTACAAGAGACCCAGTACTTC. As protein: CASSLLQETQYF.

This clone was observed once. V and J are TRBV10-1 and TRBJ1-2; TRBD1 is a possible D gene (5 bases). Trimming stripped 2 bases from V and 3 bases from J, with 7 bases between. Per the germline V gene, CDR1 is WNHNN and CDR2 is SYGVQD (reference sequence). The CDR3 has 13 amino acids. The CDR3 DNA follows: TGCGCCAGCAGTGAGGGGGCTGACTATGGCTACACCTTC. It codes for CASSEGADYGYTF.

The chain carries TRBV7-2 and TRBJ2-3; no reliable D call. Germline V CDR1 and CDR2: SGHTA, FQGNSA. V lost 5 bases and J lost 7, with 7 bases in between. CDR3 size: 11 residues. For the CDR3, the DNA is TGTGCCAGCAGCCCCGGATATACGCAGTATTTT. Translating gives CASSPGYTQYF.

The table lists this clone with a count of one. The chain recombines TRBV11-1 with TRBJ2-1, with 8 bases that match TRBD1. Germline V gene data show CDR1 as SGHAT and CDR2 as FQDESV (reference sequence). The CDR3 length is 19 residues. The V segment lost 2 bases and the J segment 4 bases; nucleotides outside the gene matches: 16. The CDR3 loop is CASSLRAGGISTGYNEQFF. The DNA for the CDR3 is TGTGCCAGCAGCTTACGCGCAGGGGGCATCAGTACAGGGTACAATGAGCAGTTCTTC.

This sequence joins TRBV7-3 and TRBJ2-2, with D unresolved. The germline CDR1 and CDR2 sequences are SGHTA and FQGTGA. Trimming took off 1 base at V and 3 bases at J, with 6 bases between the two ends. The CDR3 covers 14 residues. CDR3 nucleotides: TGTGCCAGCAGCTTAATAGGGTACACCGGGGAGCTGTTTTTT. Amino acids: CASSLIGYTGELFF.

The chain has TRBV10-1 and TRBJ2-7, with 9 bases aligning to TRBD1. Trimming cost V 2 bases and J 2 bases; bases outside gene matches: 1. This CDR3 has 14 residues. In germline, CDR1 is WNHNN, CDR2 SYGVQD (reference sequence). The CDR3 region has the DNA TGCGCCAGCAGTGAGGGACAGGGGACCTACGAGCAGTACTTC. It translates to CASSEGQGTYEQYF.

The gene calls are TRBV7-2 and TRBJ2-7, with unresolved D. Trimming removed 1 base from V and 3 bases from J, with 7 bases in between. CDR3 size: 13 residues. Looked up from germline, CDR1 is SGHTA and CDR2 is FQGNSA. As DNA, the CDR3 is TGTGCCAGCAGCTTAGGGCACAGCTACGAGCAGTACTTC. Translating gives CASSLGHSYEQYF.

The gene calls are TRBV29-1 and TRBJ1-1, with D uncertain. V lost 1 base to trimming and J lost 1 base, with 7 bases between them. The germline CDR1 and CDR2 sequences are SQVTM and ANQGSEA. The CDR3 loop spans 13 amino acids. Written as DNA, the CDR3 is TGCAGCGTTGAAGGGCACCGGAACACTGAAGCTTTCTTT. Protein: CSVEGHRNTEAFF.

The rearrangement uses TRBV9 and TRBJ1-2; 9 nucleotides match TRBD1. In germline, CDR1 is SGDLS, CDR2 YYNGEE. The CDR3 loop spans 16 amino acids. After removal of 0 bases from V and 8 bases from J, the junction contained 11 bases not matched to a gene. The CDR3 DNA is TGTGCCAGCAGCGTAGGTCCGGACAGGGGTTTGGGCGGCTACACCTTC. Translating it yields CASSVGPDRGLGGYTF.

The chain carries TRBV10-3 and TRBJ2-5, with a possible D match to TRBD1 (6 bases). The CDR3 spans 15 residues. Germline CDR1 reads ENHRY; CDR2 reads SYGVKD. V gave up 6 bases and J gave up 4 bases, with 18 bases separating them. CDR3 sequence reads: CAIRPTGSGSETQYF. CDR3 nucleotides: TGTGCCATCAGACCAACAGGGTCGGGTTCAGAGACCCAGTACTTC.

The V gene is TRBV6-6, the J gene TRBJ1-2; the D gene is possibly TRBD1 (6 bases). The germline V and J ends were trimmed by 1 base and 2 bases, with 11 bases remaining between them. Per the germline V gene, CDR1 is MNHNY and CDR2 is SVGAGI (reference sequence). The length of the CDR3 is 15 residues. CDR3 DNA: TGTGCCAGCAGTTACTGGGACAAAAACAACTATGGCTACACCTTC. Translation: CASSYWDKNNYGYTF.